These T cell receptor beta chains were read from a single sample in a study of T cell responses to AZD1222 COVID-19 vaccine. Sequenced by immunoSEQ multiplex PCR; TCRdb stores in-frame clones only, minus some. The repertoire holds 100,000 to 150,000 clones, with around 92% as singletons. The sample in question was peripheral blood, obtained on day 0 of AZD1222 vaccination. The origin of the receptors is an adult in good health. The CDR3 runs from the conserved cysteine through the conserved F or W. The D gene is left open where the match is weak. Only part of the rows carry a size: once, few, many, or a class if the clone is expanded.

v_call	clone_size	j_call	cdr3_length	d_call	cdr3_nt	cdr3_aa
TRBV4-2	few	TRBJ1-4	18	-	TGTGCCAGCAGCCAAGATCGTCTGGGAGGCTCCGCTAATGAAAAACTGTTTTTT	CASSQDRLGGSANEKLFF
TRBV19	-	TRBJ2-2	15	-	TGTGCCAGTAGTATGGGCGGGATGAGGACCGGGGAGCTGTTTTTT	CASSMGGMRTGELFF
TRBV5-1	-	TRBJ2-5	14	-	TGCGCCAGCAGCTTGGGGGGAAAGGGGGAGACCCAGTACTTC	CASSLGGKGETQYF
TRBV29-1	-	TRBJ2-1	16	TRBD2	TGCAGCGTTGAACATCTAGCGGGGAGCTCCTACAATGAGCAGTTCTTC	CSVEHLAGSSYNEQFF
TRBV10-1	-	TRBJ2-3	14	-	TGCGCCAGCAGTGAGACACGCAGGGGAGATACGCAGTATTTT	CASSETRRGDTQYF
TRBV29-1	-	TRBJ1-1	9	-	TGCAGCGTTGAAAGGGAAGCTTTCTTT	CSVEREAFF
TRBV30	-	TRBJ2-2	14	-	TGTGCCTGGAAGTCCGGGTCGAACACCGGGGAGCTGTTTTTT	CAWKSGSNTGELFF
TRBV7-9	once	TRBJ1-2	14	-	TGTGCCAGCACCACGGGGGGCGGAGCTGATGGCTACACCTTC	CASTTGGGADGYTF
TRBV7-9	once	TRBJ1-2	16	-	TGTGCCAGCAGTCACATCCAAAGCTTGTCGGAGGGTGGCTACACCTTC	CASSHIQSLSEGGYTF
TRBV24-1	-	TRBJ2-2	17	TRBD2	TGTGCCACCAGTGATTACGGGGGGGCTAGACAGACCGGGGAGCTGTTTTTT	CATSDYGGARQTGELFF
TRBV9	-	TRBJ2-5	11	-	TGTGCCAGCAGCGTAGAAGAGACCCAGTACTTC	CASSVEETQYF
TRBV29-1	-	TRBJ2-7	12	TRBD1	TGCAGCGTCACCGGGACAGGGCGCGAGCAGTACTTC	CSVTGTGREQYF
TRBV28	-	TRBJ1-3	15	-	TGTGCCAGCAGTTTATCGGGGTCTGCTGGAAACACCATATATTTT	CASSLSGSAGNTIYF
TRBV7-8	-	TRBJ1-3	16	-	TGTGCCAGCAGCCCAACGGGGGGTCTTTTAGGAAACACCATATATTTT	CASSPTGGLLGNTIYF
TRBV7-8	-	TRBJ1-2	15	-	TGTGCCAGCAGCTTAGATGTCGGGCGTCTCTATGGCTACACCTTC	CASSLDVGRLYGYTF
TRBV6-5	-	TRBJ2-2	16	-	TGTGCCAGCAGTTTCCGAAGCCCAGGTCCTCAGGGGGAGCTGTTTTTT	CASSFRSPGPQGELFF
TRBV4-1	-	TRBJ2-7	13	-	TGCGCCAGCAGCCAAGAGCCCTCCTACGAGCAGTACTTC	CASSQEPSYEQYF
TRBV30	-	TRBJ1-6	14	TRBD1	TGTGCCTGGACCGTGGGGGACAGGGGTTCACCCCTCCACTTT	CAWTVGDRGSPLHF
TRBV20-1	-	TRBJ2-7	14	TRBD2	TGCAGTGCTAGTATCCCTAGCGGGGCTTACGAGCAGTACTTC	CSASIPSGAYEQYF
TRBV29-1	-	TRBJ2-1	13	-	TGCAGCGTTGTTACGAGCTCCTACAATGAGCAGTTCTTC	CSVVTSSYNEQFF
TRBV7-9	-	TRBJ1-2	14	-	TGTGCCAGCAGCGCCAGGACGGGTAACTATGGCTACACCTTC	CASSARTGNYGYTF
TRBV18	once	TRBJ1-4	16	TRBD1	TGTGCCAGCTCACCACCGGGGACAGGGGAGGAAGAAAAACTGTTTTTT	CASSPPGTGEEEKLFF
TRBV27	-	TRBJ1-6	15	TRBD1	TGTGCCAGCAGTTTATTCAGGGGGCTCGGTTCACCCCTCCACTTT	CASSLFRGLGSPLHF
TRBV11-1	-	TRBJ2-6	16	TRBD1	TGTGCCAGCAGCCGAGGGGACAGCTCTGGGGCCAACGTCCTGACTTTC	CASSRGDSSGANVLTF
TRBV14	-	TRBJ1-1	13	-	TGTGCCAGCAGCCAGAGAGGCGGGGGTGAAGCTTTCTTT	CASSQRGGGEAFF
TRBV30	-	TRBJ1-2	14	-	TGTGCCTGGAGTGTCGGGGTATGGAACTATGGCTACACCTTC	CAWSVGVWNYGYTF
TRBV12-3/TRBV12-4	-	TRBJ1-2	12	-	TGTGCCAGCAGTTACCTCGGGATTGGCTACACCTTC	CASSYLGIGYTF
TRBV24-1	-	TRBJ2-3	13	-	TGTGCCACCAGTGATCCGATCGCCGGTACGCAGTATTTT	CATSDPIAGTQYF
TRBV19	-	TRBJ2-7	14	-	TGTGCCAGTAGTAGGGGTCTGCAGCTCTACGAGCAGTACTTC	CASSRGLQLYEQYF
TRBV27	-	TRBJ1-3	17	-	TGTGCCAGCAGCCCTTTTTTGGGAGTAAGCTCTGGAAACACCATATATTTT	CASSPFLGVSSGNTIYF
TRBV5-1	-	TRBJ2-2	13	-	TGCGCCAGCAGCTTGGATGGTTCCGGGGAGCTGTTTTTT	CASSLDGSGELFF
TRBV5-1	-	TRBJ2-3	18	TRBD2	TGCGCCAGCAGCGGGGGACTAGCGGGAAAAGCTAGCACAGATACGCAGTATTTT	CASSGGLAGKASTDTQYF
TRBV5-5	-	TRBJ1-2	15	-	TGTGCCAGCAGCCTGGGACTCCAACCCTACTATGGCTACACCTTC	CASSLGLQPYYGYTF
TRBV2	-	TRBJ1-4	16	-	TGTGCCAGCAGTGATCTTTTTAACAGGGATAATGAAAAACTGTTTTTT	CASSDLFNRDNEKLFF
TRBV11-1	-	TRBJ2-5	16	TRBD2	TGTGCCAGCAGCTCCCTAGCGGCAACCTCGGGAGAGACCCAGTACTTC	CASSSLAATSGETQYF
TRBV19	-	TRBJ1-3	13	-	TGTGCCAGTAGTCCCTCCGGAGGAAACACCATATATTTT	CASSPSGGNTIYF
TRBV11-3	-	TRBJ2-7	15	TRBD1	TGTGCCAGCAGCTCGCGACAGGGTCCCTCCTACGAGCAGTACTTC	CASSSRQGPSYEQYF
TRBV9	-	TRBJ1-2	13	-	TGTGCCAGCAGCGTTTTATCTAACTATGGCTACACCTTC	CASSVLSNYGYTF
TRBV7-9	few	TRBJ1-2	13	-	TGTGCCAGCAGCTTAACAGCGAACTATGGCTACACCTTC	CASSLTANYGYTF
TRBV6-2/TRBV6-3	once	TRBJ1-2	11	-	TGTGCCAGCAGCCCAGGATATGGCTACACCTTC	CASSPGYGYTF
TRBV7-8	-	TRBJ1-1	16	-	TGTGCCAGCAGCTCCACGAGGGGGGCCGGGTTATTAGGAGCTTTCTTT	CASSSTRGAGLLGAFF
TRBV5-1	-	TRBJ1-1	15	TRBD1	TGCGCCAGCAGCCGGGGGGACAGTTATGTTTCTGAAGCTTTCTTT	CASSRGDSYVSEAFF